One sample yielded the 8 T cell receptor beta chains listed below, sequenced in a study of T cell responses to AZD1222 COVID-19 vaccine. Assay: immunoSEQ multiplex PCR; the TCRdb copy retains only in-frame clones and omits some. The repertoire holds tens of thousands of clones, with roughly nine tenths as singletons. The sequencing used peripheral blood, collected 28 days after the second AZD1222 dose. Receptors were obtained from an adult who received the AZD1222 COVID-19 vaccine.

The chain couples TRBV5-4 to TRBJ2-7; a possible D gene is TRBD2 (6 bases). Germline CDR1 SGHNT, CDR2 YYREEE (reference sequence). V dropped 0 bases and J dropped 2 bases, with 12 bases sitting between them. CDR3 length: 15 residues. CDR3 sequence reads: CASSLGGGAAYEQYF. CDR3 nucleotide sequence: TGTGCCAGCAGCTTGGGTGGAGGGGCAGCCTACGAGCAGTACTTC.

The chain combines TRBV13 with TRBJ1-2, with D maybe TRBD1 (6 bases). Trimming removed 0 bases at V and 5 bases at J, with 19 bases between. Per the germline V gene, CDR1 is PRHDT and CDR2 is FYEKMQ (reference sequence). The CDR3 length is 17 residues. CDR3 sequence: CASSLGAQGPIAYGYTF. CDR3 coding DNA: TGTGCCAGCAGCTTAGGCGCCCAGGGGCCGATAGCTTATGGCTACACCTTC.

The CDR3 spells CASSFGGDEQFF. CDR3 coding DNA: TGTGCCAGCAGCTTCGGCGGGGATGAGCAGTTCTTC. The J gene is TRBJ2-1, the V gene TRBV11-1; tentative D call: TRBD2 (6 bases). This CDR3 comprises 12 residues. V gave up 3 bases and J gave up 8 bases, with 8 bases separating them. Germline CDR1 reads SGHAT; CDR2 reads FQDESV (reference sequence).

The V and J genes are TRBV7-9 and TRBJ2-7; perhaps TRBD2 as D (6 bases). Per germline, CDR1 SEHNR and CDR2 FQNEAQ (reference sequence). The CDR3 sequence is 15 residues long. V was trimmed by 5 bases and J by 3 bases, leaving 17 bases between them. DNA for the CDR3: TGTGCCAGCAGCATCCCGTCCGCGGGGATCTACGAGCAGTACTTC. It translates to CASSIPSAGIYEQYF.

The chain recombines TRBV19 with TRBJ2-7, with D possibly matching TRBD2 (5 bases). The germline V and J ends were trimmed by 3 bases and 3 bases, with 12 bases remaining between them. Germline lookup yields CDR1 LNHDA and CDR2 SQIVND (reference sequence). This CDR3 contains 14 residues. CDR3 protein: CASSIGLPSYEQYF. DNA of the CDR3: TGTGCCAGTAGTATCGGACTTCCTAGCTACGAGCAGTACTTC.

J is TRBJ2-1 and V is TRBV5-4; 11 bases are shared with TRBD2. The V gene end was trimmed by 0 bases and the J gene end by 3 bases; junction bases not matched to a gene: 5. CDR1 is SGHNT, CDR2 YYREEE, per germline (reference sequence). CDR3 length: 17 amino acids. The CDR3 DNA reads as TGTGCCAGCAGCTTGGGGAGTAGCGGGGGGGACTACAATGAGCAGTTCTTC. Its protein is CASSLGSSGGDYNEQFF.

This sequence joins TRBV27 and TRBJ1-2; 8 bases align to TRBD1. The CDR3 has 19 residues. The V and J ends lost 1 base and 1 base, in that order; junction bases with no gene match: 14. Germline V lookup: CDR1 MNHEY, CDR2 SMNVEV (reference sequence). CDR3 in amino acids: CASSLWVRGQALFNYGYTF. The DNA for the CDR3 is TGTGCCAGCAGTTTATGGGTTCGGGGACAGGCCCTCTTTAACTATGGCTACACCTTC.

The rearrangement uses TRBV6-5 and TRBJ2-7; D is uncertain. The CDR3 has 14 amino acids. V lost 7 bases to trimming and J lost 2 bases, with 15 bases between them. Per germline, CDR1 MNHEY and CDR2 SVGAGI. The CDR3 DNA is TGTGCCAGCACCAGAATCGGACGGGCCTACGAGCAGTACTTC. The encoded protein is CASTRIGRAYEQYF.